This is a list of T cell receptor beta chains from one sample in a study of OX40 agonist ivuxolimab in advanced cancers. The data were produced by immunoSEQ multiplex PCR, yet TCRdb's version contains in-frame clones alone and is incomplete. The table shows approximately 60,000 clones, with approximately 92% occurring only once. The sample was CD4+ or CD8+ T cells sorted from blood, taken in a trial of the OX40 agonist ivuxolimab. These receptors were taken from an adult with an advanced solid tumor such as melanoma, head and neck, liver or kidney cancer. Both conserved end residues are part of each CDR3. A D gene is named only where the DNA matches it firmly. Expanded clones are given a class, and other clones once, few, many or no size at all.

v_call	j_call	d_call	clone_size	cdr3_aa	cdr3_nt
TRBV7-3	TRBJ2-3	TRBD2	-	CASSSSGNGDTQYF	TGTGCCAGCAGCTCTAGCGGGAACGGGGATACGCAGTATTTT
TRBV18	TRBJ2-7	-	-	CASSPGGRAYEQYF	TGTGCCAGCTCACCAGGGGGAAGAGCCTACGAGCAGTACTTC
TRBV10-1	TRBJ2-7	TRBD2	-	CAGPPGLGWYEQYF	TGCGCCGGTCCTCCGGGACTAGGTTGGTACGAGCAGTACTTC
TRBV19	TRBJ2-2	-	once	CASRTVTGPGAGELFF	TGTGCCAGTAGAACCGTTACGGGACCGGGAGCCGGGGAGCTGTTTTTT
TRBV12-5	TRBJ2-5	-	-	CASGLITTGLGETQYF	TGTGCTAGTGGTTTGATAACCACAGGGTTAGGGGAGACCCAGTACTTC
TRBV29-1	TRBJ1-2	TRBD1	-	CSVRTGTDYGYTF	TGCAGCGTGCGTACCGGGACAGACTATGGCTACACCTTC
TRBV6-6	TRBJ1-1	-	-	CASSYSAGWTEAFF	TGTGCCAGCAGTTACTCAGCAGGGTGGACTGAAGCTTTCTTT
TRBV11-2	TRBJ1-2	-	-	CASSFQGQDYGYTF	TGTGCCAGCAGCTTCCAGGGTCAGGACTATGGCTACACCTTC
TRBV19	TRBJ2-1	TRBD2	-	CASKTGTSGNNEQFF	TGTGCCAGTAAGACCGGGACTAGCGGAAACAATGAGCAGTTCTTC
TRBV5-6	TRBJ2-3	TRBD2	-	CASSPLSAGATTDTQYF	TGTGCCAGCAGCCCGCTGTCGGCGGGAGCGACCACAGATACGCAGTATTTT
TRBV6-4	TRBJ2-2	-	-	CASRPGAGVNTGELFF	TGTGCCAGCAGACCGGGGGCGGGAGTAAACACCGGGGAGCTGTTTTTT
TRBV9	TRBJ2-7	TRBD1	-	CASSPGQGREQYF	TGTGCCAGCAGCCCCGGACAGGGGCGCGAGCAGTACTTC
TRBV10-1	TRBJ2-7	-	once	CARHTLDGYEQYF	TGCGCCAGACACACCCTGGACGGCTACGAGCAGTACTTC
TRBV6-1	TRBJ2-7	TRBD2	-	CASSWTSGSYEQYF	TGTGCCAGCAGTTGGACTAGCGGGAGTTACGAGCAGTACTTC
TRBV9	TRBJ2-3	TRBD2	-	CASSVETSEADTQYF	TGTGCCAGCAGCGTAGAAACTAGCGAGGCAGATACGCAGTATTTT
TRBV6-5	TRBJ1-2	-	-	CASSSGFRDYGYTF	TGTGCCAGCAGTTCCGGCTTTCGCGACTATGGCTACACCTTC
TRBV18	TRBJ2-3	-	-	CASSPFGSPDTQYF	TGTGCCAGCTCACCATTCGGGAGCCCAGATACGCAGTATTTT
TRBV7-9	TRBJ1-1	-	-	CASSLTASGYGAFF	TGTGCCAGCAGCTTAACCGCCTCGGGATACGGGGCTTTCTTT
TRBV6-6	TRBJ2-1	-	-	CASSFSLGGDEQFF	TGTGCCAGCAGTTTCTCGTTGGGGGGCGATGAGCAGTTCTTC
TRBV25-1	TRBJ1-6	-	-	CASSDAGVNSPLHF	TGTGCCAGCAGTGATGCAGGGGTTAATTCACCCCTCCACTTT
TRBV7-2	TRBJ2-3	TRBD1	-	CASTRSTGGAADTQYF	TGTGCCAGCACACGGAGCACAGGGGGAGCGGCAGATACGCAGTATTTT
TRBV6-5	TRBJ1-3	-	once	CASSYNRWTEGNTIYF	TGTGCCAGCAGTTACAACCGATGGACTGAGGGAAACACCATATATTTT
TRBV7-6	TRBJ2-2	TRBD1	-	CASSSMRGRRGELFF	TGTGCCAGCAGCAGTATGAGGGGGCGACGCGGGGAGCTGTTTTTT
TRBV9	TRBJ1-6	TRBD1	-	CASSPWDSWDSPLHF	TGTGCCAGCAGCCCTTGGGACAGCTGGGACTCACCCCTCCACTTT
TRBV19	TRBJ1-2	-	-	CASSIAGTSHQGYTF	TGTGCCAGTAGTATAGCAGGGACATCGCATCAGGGCTACACCTTC
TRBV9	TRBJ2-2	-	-	CASTLKSTGELFF	TGTGCCAGCACTTTGAAGAGCACCGGGGAGCTGTTTTTT
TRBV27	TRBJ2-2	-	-	CASTDLNTGELFF	TGTGCCAGCACAGACTTGAACACCGGGGAGCTGTTTTTT
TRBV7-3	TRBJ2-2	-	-	CASSLTSLGNTGELFF	TGTGCCAGCAGCTTAACGTCCCTCGGGAACACCGGGGAGCTGTTTTTT
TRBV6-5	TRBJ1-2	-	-	CASSRSSTLDGYTF	TGTGCCAGCAGTCGCTCCTCCACTCTAGACGGCTACACCTTC
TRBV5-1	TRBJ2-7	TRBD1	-	CASSLTGTGYSYEQYF	TGCGCCAGCAGCTTGACCGGGACAGGGTATTCCTACGAGCAGTACTTC
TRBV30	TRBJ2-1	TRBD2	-	CAWSKLAGGIGEQFF	TGTGCCTGGAGTAAACTAGCGGGGGGTATTGGTGAGCAGTTCTTC
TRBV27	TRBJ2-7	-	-	CASSPGFRDSIDEQYF	TGTGCCAGCAGTCCGGGCTTTAGAGACTCCATCGACGAGCAGTACTTC
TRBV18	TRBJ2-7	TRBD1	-	CASSPPGQGTYEQYF	TGTGCCAGCTCACCCCCGGGACAGGGGACCTACGAGCAGTACTTC
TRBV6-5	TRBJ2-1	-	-	CASTQNDSGNEQFF	TGTGCCAGCACCCAGAACGATTCGGGGAATGAGCAGTTCTTC
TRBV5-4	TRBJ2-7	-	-	CASSLTYEQYF	TGTGCCAGCAGCTTGACCTACGAGCAGTACTTC
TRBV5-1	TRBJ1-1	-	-	CASLSEAFF	TGCGCCAGTCTTAGTGAAGCTTTCTTT
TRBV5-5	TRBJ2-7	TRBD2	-	CASSALAGGAYEQYF	TGTGCCAGCAGCGCATTAGCGGGAGGTGCCTACGAGCAGTACTTC
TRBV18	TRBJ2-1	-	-	CASSPPSGNNEQFF	TGTGCCAGCTCACCACCGTCCGGGAACAATGAGCAGTTCTTC
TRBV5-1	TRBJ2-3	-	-	CASSLGQGGDTQYF	TGCGCCAGCAGCTTGGGACAGGGAGGGGATACGCAGTATTTT
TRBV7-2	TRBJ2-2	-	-	CASSAGGQNTGELFF	TGTGCCAGCAGTGCTGGGGGCCAGAACACCGGGGAGCTGTTTTTT
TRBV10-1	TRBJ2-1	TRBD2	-	CASSAVSGKGEQFF	TGCGCCAGCAGTGCGGTTAGCGGGAAGGGTGAGCAGTTCTTC
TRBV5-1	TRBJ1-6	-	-	CASSSQADSYNSPLHF	TGCGCCAGCAGCTCTCAAGCGGACTCCTATAATTCACCCCTCCACTTT
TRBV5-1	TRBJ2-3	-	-	CASSFARTSTDTQYF	TGCGCCAGCAGCTTTGCCAGGACCAGCACAGATACGCAGTATTTT
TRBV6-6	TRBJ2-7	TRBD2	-	CASRPILAGHEYEQYF	TGTGCCAGCAGACCAATTCTAGCGGGACATGAGTACGAGCAGTACTTC
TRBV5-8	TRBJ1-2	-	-	CASSLGTAYYGYTF	TGTGCCAGCAGCTTGGGTACAGCGTACTATGGCTACACCTTC
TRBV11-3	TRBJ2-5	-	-	CASSPDSGRETQYF	TGTGCCAGCAGCCCGGACAGCGGTAGGGAGACCCAGTACTTC
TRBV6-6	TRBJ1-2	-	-	CASSSSVVGNYGYTF	TGTGCCAGCAGTTCCTCGGTTGTCGGAAACTATGGCTACACCTTC
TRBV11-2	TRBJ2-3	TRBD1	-	CASSADRAYGTDTQYF	TGTGCCAGCAGCGCGGACAGGGCCTACGGCACAGATACGCAGTATTTT
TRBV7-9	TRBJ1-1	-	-	CASSLALEGSEAFF	TGTGCCAGCAGCTTAGCGCTGGAAGGGTCTGAAGCTTTCTTT
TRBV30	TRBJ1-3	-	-	CAWSGTYREPGNTIYF	TGTGCCTGGAGTGGGACCTACAGGGAACCTGGAAACACCATATATTTT
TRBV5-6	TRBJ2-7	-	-	CASRRDRLPYEQYF	TGTGCCAGCAGACGAGACAGGCTCCCCTACGAGCAGTACTTC
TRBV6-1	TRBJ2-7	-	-	CASSPGGSSYEQYF	TGTGCCAGCAGCCCCGGGGGCAGCTCCTACGAGCAGTACTTC
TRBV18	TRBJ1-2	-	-	CASSPQDYGYTF	TGTGCCAGCTCACCACAAGACTATGGCTACACCTTC